A single sample is the source of the 2 T cell receptor beta chains below, sequenced in a study of T cells after yellow fever vaccination. MiXCR, applied by TCRdb to the 5' RACE reads, yields one record per CDR3 protein. The sample consists of a few hundred thousand distinct CDR3 sequences, less than 3.5% of them appearing once. Sequenced material: CD4+ T cells sorted from PBMCs, taken 10 days after the yellow fever booster vaccination. The receptor source for this set is a man in his late teens or twenties who received the YFV17D yellow fever vaccine.

This clonotype was counted between two and nine times. The rearrangement joins TRBV7-2 to TRBJ1-3, with D possibly TRBD1 on 6 matching bases. Germline CDR1 SGHTA, CDR2 FQGNSA. The CDR3 is 15 amino acids. Trimming removed 6 bases from V and 0 bases from J, with 12 bases in between. CDR3 protein: CASRRQDISGNTIYF. The CDR3 bases are TGTGCCAGCAGGCGACAGGACATCTCTGGAAACACCATATATTTT.

This clonotype was seen a handful of times. This rearrangement joins TRBV20-1 to TRBJ2-7; D gene unclear. CDR3 length: 12 residues. Trimming removed 5 bases from V and 3 bases from J, with 11 bases in between. Germline V lookup: CDR1 DFQATT, CDR2 SNEGSKA (reference sequence). This chain's CDR3 is CSASKSGYEQYF. DNA of the CDR3: TGCAGTGCTTCTAAGTCGGGCTACGAGCAGTACTTC.